This T cell receptor (beta chain) was retrieved from a study of tumor-infiltrating lymphocytes in oesophageal squamous cell carcinoma. This clonotype was seen repeatedly, ten times or more. TCRdb processed the PCR reads anew with MiXCR; each CDR3 protein has one entry. The data show about 12,000 distinct CDR3 sequences, around 51% seen once. This CDR3 has 18 amino acids. Germline trimming cut 0 bases from V and 6 bases from J; bases unmatched to any gene: 9. In germline, CDR1 is SGHNT, CDR2 YENEEA. Material for sequencing was esophageal tumor tissue. V and J are TRBV11-3 and TRBJ2-1, with 12 bases matching TRBD2. The TCR originated in a male donor with esophageal squamous cell carcinoma. The CDR3 coding sequence is TGTGCCAGCAGCTTAGAGACCCTACTAGCGGGAGGAATCAATGAGCAGTTCTTC. Translation: CASSLETLLAGGINEQFF.